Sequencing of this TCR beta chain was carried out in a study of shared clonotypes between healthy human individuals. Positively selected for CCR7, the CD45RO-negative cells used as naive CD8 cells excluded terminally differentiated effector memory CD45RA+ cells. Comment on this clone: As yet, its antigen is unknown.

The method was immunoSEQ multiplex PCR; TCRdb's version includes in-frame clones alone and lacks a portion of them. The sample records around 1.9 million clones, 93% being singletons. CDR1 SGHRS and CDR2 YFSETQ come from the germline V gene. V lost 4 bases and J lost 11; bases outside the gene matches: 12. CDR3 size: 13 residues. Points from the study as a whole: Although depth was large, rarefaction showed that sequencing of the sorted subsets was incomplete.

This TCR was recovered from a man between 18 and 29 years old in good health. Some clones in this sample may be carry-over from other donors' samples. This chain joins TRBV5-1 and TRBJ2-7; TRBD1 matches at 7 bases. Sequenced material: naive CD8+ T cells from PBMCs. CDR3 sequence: CASSHRDSPREYF. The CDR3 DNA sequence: TGCGCCAGCAGCCACCGGGACAGTCCTCGAGAGTACTTC.